These 17 T cell receptor beta chains share one sample of origin, sequenced in a study of blood T cell repertoires in COVID-19. Method: immunoSEQ multiplex PCR; TCRdb's copy keeps in-frame clones and lacks some. Found here are under 100,000 clones, over 70% of them singletons; the top ten hold around a quarter. Sample: peripheral blood. The receptors originated from a man older than 75 with active or convalescent COVID-19.

V is TRBV7-8 and J is TRBJ2-7; D possibly corresponds to TRBD1 (6 bases). CDR1 and CDR2 (germline): SGHVS, FQNEAQ. Trimming cost V 2 bases and J 2 bases, with 13 bases left between them. The CDR3 contains 15 residues. CDR3: CASSLWDTRPYEQYF. CDR3 in DNA: TGTGCCAGCAGCTTATGGGACACACGACCCTACGAGCAGTACTTC.

J is TRBJ2-1 and V is TRBV5-1, with 8 bases that match TRBD2. The CDR3 covers 14 residues. J gave up 7 bases and V 5 bases, and 8 bases lay outside the gene matches. The germline V gene encodes CDR1 SGHRS and CDR2 YFSETQ. The CDR3 DNA reads as TGCGCCAGCAGAACGGGGGGGCCCCGAAATGAGCAGTTCTTC. Protein product: CASRTGGPRNEQFF.

The chain joins TRBV7-3 to TRBJ2-1, with D uncertain. Germline CDR1 SGHTA, CDR2 FQGTGA. Trimming took 5 bases from V and 6 from J, leaving 11 bases between them. The CDR3 totals 13 residues. The CDR3 loop is CASSLVRGNEQFF. The DNA for the CDR3 is TGTGCCAGCAGCCTAGTCCGCGGCAATGAGCAGTTCTTC.

This clone was seen a few times. This chain connects TRBV11-2 to TRBJ2-2, with 8 bases fitting TRBD1. This CDR3 has 15 residues. J was trimmed by 6 bases and V by 5 bases; bases with no gene match: 8. Per the germline V gene, CDR1 is SGHAT and CDR2 is FQNNGV. The CDR3 coding sequence is TGTGCCAGCAGCCCCAGGGGGCAGGGCGCCGGGGAGCTGTTTTTT. Translation: CASSPRGQGAGELFF.

The V and J genes are TRBV7-9 and TRBJ1-2, with 10 bases matching TRBD1. This CDR3 is 15 amino acids long. J gave up 3 bases and V 1 base, and 2 bases lay outside the gene matches. The germline V gene encodes CDR1 SEHNR and CDR2 FQNEAQ (reference sequence). DNA for the CDR3: TGTGCCAGCAGCTTAGTTGACAGGGGGCACTATGGCTACACCTTC. Its translation: CASSLVDRGHYGYTF.

CDR3 DNA sequence: TGTGCCAGCAGTTACCCCCAGAGGTCCTACAATGAGCAGTTCTTC. Protein product: CASSYPQRSYNEQFF. This rearrangement joins TRBV6-6 to TRBJ2-1; D unresolved. The V gene lost 2 bases and the J gene lost 1 base, with 9 bases spanning the gap. Germline V gene lookup returns CDR1 MNHNY and CDR2 SVGAGI (reference sequence). The CDR3 totals 15 residues.

The chain joins TRBV9 to TRBJ2-7; TRBD1 matches at 9 bases. The length of the CDR3 is 14 residues. V shed 4 bases and J 2 bases; nucleotides not matched to a gene: 4. Germline values: CDR1 SGDLS, CDR2 YYNGEE. The chain's CDR3 is CASSLDRGTYEQYF. In nucleotides, the CDR3 is TGTGCCAGCAGCCTTGACAGGGGGACCTACGAGCAGTACTTC.

This chain connects TRBV29-1 to TRBJ2-1; 7 nucleotides line up with TRBD1. Germline values: CDR1 SQVTM, CDR2 ANQGSEA. This CDR3 contains 15 residues. The trim removed 3 bases at V and 0 bases at J, leaving 5 bases unmatched. The CDR3 DNA is TGCAGCGTTGAGGCCCCAGGGGGCTCCTACAATGAGCAGTTCTTC. This sequence encodes CSVEAPGGSYNEQFF.

The gene calls are TRBV6-2 or TRBV6-3 and TRBJ2-7; D possibly corresponds to TRBD2 (6 bases). Germline lookup yields CDR1 MNHEY and CDR2 SVGEGT. The CDR3 has 14 amino acids. V dropped 0 bases and J dropped 0 bases, with 6 bases sitting between them. The CDR3 here is CASSYSGGSYEQYF. The CDR3 DNA sequence: TGTGCCAGCAGTTACTCGGGGGGCTCCTACGAGCAGTACTTC.

The genes are TRBV19 and TRBJ1-4; no clear D gene. The CDR3 loop spans 14 amino acids. Germline V gene lookup returns CDR1 LNHDA and CDR2 SQIVND (reference sequence). V was clipped by 6 bases and J by 8 bases, with 16 bases between them. The CDR3 nucleotides are TGTGCCAGTAGCCCACAATGGACGGGGGAAAAACTGTTTTTT. Encoded protein: CASSPQWTGEKLFF. Full variable domain (remainder filled in from reference TRBV19 and TRBJ1-4): DGGITQSPKYLFRKEGQNVTLSCEQNLNHDAMYWYRQDPGQGLRLIYYSQIVNDFQKGDIAEGYSVSREKKESFPLTVTSAQKNPTAFYLCASSPQWTGEKLFFGSGTQLSVL.

The rearrangement joins TRBV28 to TRBJ2-3, with D perhaps matching TRBD2 (5 bases). V lost 6 bases and J lost 1, with 14 bases in between. CDR1 is MDHEN, CDR2 SYDVKM, per germline. The CDR3 covers 15 residues. The CDR3 sequence is CASSPRGFGTDTQYF. CDR3 DNA sequence: TGTGCCAGCAGCCCTCGGGGTTTTGGCACAGATACGCAGTATTTT.

The J gene is TRBJ2-3, the V gene TRBV2; 13 nucleotides line up with TRBD2. Looked up from germline, CDR1 is SNHLY and CDR2 is FYNNEI. V was clipped by 6 bases and J by 5 bases; unmatched bases: 14. The CDR3 runs to 18 residues. CDR3 loop: CASRPTLLAGGPEDTQYF. The CDR3 nucleotides read TGTGCCAGCAGGCCTACTTTACTAGCGGGGGGGCCAGAAGATACGCAGTATTTT. Full variable domain (missing parts from reference TRBV2 and TRBJ2-3): EPEVTQTPSHQVTQMGQEVILRCVPISNHLYFYWYRQILGQKVEFLVSFYNNEISEKSEIFDDQFSVERPDGSNFTLKIRSTKLEDSAMYFCASRPTLLAGGPEDTQYFGPGTRLTVL.

The rearrangement links TRBV2 to TRBJ1-2; D is perhaps TRBD1 (5 bases). The CDR3 loop spans 16 amino acids. CDR1 SNHLY and CDR2 FYNNEI come from the germline V gene. Trimming removed 4 bases at V and 0 bases at J, with 15 bases between. The CDR3 bases are TGTGCCAGCAGTGTCCTGGGCAGGGCCACTAACTATGGCTACACCTTC. Translated, it gives CASSVLGRATNYGYTF.

The V and J genes are TRBV29-1 and TRBJ1-2; 8 bases are shared with TRBD1. In germline, CDR1 is SQVTM, CDR2 ANQGSEA. The CDR3 sequence is 13 residues long. The V gene end was trimmed by 3 bases and the J gene end by 2 bases; junction bases not matched to a gene: 2. The CDR3 loop reads CSVEPGGNYGYTF. DNA of the CDR3: TGCAGCGTTGAGCCAGGGGGCAACTATGGCTACACCTTC.

V is TRBV9 and J is TRBJ1-2; the D is unclear. V was clipped by 4 bases and J by 8 bases, with 15 bases between them. The germline gives CDR1 SGDLS, CDR2 YYNGEE. The CDR3 extends over 13 amino acids. CDR3: CASSPSLRVGYTF. DNA for the CDR3: TGTGCCAGCAGCCCCTCCTTGCGGGTCGGCTACACCTTC.

The chain joins TRBV28 to TRBJ1-5, with 10 bases lining up with TRBD1. J was trimmed by 3 bases and V by 6 bases; bases with no gene match: 8. Germline V CDR1 and CDR2: MDHEN, SYDVKM. This CDR3 has 16 amino acids. CDR3 nucleotide sequence: TGTGCCAGCAGCCCCCCGGGACAGGGGTTCAATCAGCCCCAGCATTTT. It encodes CASSPPGQGFNQPQHF.

CDR3 nucleotide sequence: TGTGCCAGCAGCCCGACCGGGACTAGCGGGGGAGCCGGGGAGCTGTTTTTT. This translates into CASSPTGTSGGAGELFF. The rearrangement links TRBV11-3 to TRBJ2-2; 14 bases line up with TRBD2. In germline, CDR1 is SGHNT, CDR2 YENEEA. V dropped 5 bases and J dropped 6; count of bases not matched to a gene: 8. This CDR3 spans 17 amino acids.